The clone carrying this TCR beta chain was counted many times. Its matching antigen is unknown. Alongside a J-beta primer mix, a sample-barcoded 5' primer served in a second PCR lasting about 6 to 12 cycles. Sequencing recovered at least 2.5 million CDR3-containing paired-end reads from each sample. TCRdb ran MiXCR on the 5' RACE reads and lists one entry per CDR3 protein. The data show about 510,000 distinct CDR3 sequences, with around 27% seen just once and 3% to 4.5% held by the top ten. This sample is part of a study of blood T cells in healthy people across ages. Looking at the study overall: Per every two T cells, about one barcoded beta molecule was captured by template switching. Study conclusions and caveats: Compared with aged donors, long-lived donors showed fewer expanded clones, suggesting selection.

The V gene lost 5 bases and the J gene lost 1 base, with 8 bases spanning the gap. Germline assignment: CDR1 SGHTA and CDR2 FQGNSA. The length of the CDR3 is 13 residues. These data also formed part of another study, on T cells of mothers and their children.

The receptor comes from a boy between 2 and 10 years old in good health. Sequencing was done on a sample of blood. The V and J genes are TRBV7-2 and TRBJ1-1; D uncertain. CDR3 amino acids: CASSPSGNTEAFF. The CDR3 nucleotides read TGTGCCAGCAGCCCCTCGGGGAACACTGAAGCTTTCTTT.